These 10 T cell receptor beta chains were sequenced from one sample in a study of blood T cell repertoires in COVID-19. TCRdb's table, derived via immunoSEQ multiplex PCR, lists solely in-frame clones and lacks some. The table includes approximately 270,000 clones, approximately 88% detected once. Specimen: peripheral blood. The source of these receptors is a woman aged 25 to 39 with COVID-19, enrolled during active disease.

The rearrangement uses TRBV24-1 and TRBJ2-3, with 12 bases aligning to TRBD2. The junction had 10 bases not matched to a gene; V was cut back by 9 bases and J by 4 bases. CDR1 KGHDR and CDR2 SFDVKD come from the germline V gene. The CDR3 covers 16 residues. The CDR3 coding sequence is TGTGCCACCGAACCTAGCGGGGGGGCCGGGGCAGATACGCAGTATTTT. Protein: CATEPSGGAGADTQYF.

J is TRBJ2-7 and V is TRBV6-6, with a weak D call TRBD1 (6 bases). CDR3 length equals 15 residues. Germline V gene sequence: CDR1 MNHNY, CDR2 SVGAGI (reference sequence). Trimming left V 5 bases short and J 2 bases short, with 16 bases between. The CDR3 coding sequence is TGTGCCAGCAGTCCGGGTATGGGGGCTACCTACGAGCAGTACTTC. Its protein product is CASSPGMGATYEQYF.

The chain has TRBV12-5 and TRBJ1-1; TRBD1 is a possible D gene (6 bases). With 4 bases removed from V and 8 bases from J, the gap between germline ends came to 17 bases. CDR1 and CDR2 from the germline V gene are LGHNT and FRNRAP. This CDR3 is 14 amino acids long. CDR3 coding DNA: TGTGCTAGTGGTTGGGGGCTCCCTGGGTCCGAAGCTTTCTTT. Translated, it gives CASGWGLPGSEAFF.

This clone was found once. V gene TRBV7-2 combines with J gene TRBJ1-5, with 7 nucleotides matching TRBD1. This CDR3 region has 14 residues. V shed 2 bases, J shed 2 bases, and the junction held 0 bases outside the gene matches. In germline, CDR1 is SGHTA, CDR2 FQGNSA. The CDR3 nucleotides read TGTGCCAGCAGCTTACAGGGGGGCAATCAGCCCCAGCATTTT. Its translation is CASSLQGGNQPQHF.

V is TRBV6-6 and J is TRBJ1-2, with D uncertain. Germline V gene sequence: CDR1 MNHNY, CDR2 SVGAGI (reference sequence). V lost 0 bases to trimming and J lost 6 bases, with 8 bases between them. The CDR3 covers 13 residues. The CDR3 DNA reads as TGTGCCAGCAGTTACTCGAATCGAGATGGCTACACCTTC. Protein: CASSYSNRDGYTF.

This clone occurred a few times. The rearrangement uses TRBV6-6 and TRBJ1-1, with 7 bases that match TRBD1. Germline V gene sequence: CDR1 MNHNY, CDR2 SVGAGI (reference sequence). V shed 6 bases, J shed 1 base, and the junction held 5 bases outside the gene matches. The CDR3 spans 14 residues. The CDR3 sequence is CASRPTGRNTEAFF. The CDR3 DNA reads TGTGCCAGCAGGCCGACAGGGAGGAACACTGAAGCTTTCTTT.

The chain carries TRBV5-1 and TRBJ2-7; 10 bases are a match to TRBD1. This CDR3 is built from 15 residues. Trimming at V came to 0 bases and at J to 3 bases, leaving 3 bases not matched to a gene. Germline lookup yields CDR1 SGHRS and CDR2 YFSETQ. The CDR3 nucleotides are TGCGCCAGCAGCTTGGCCGGGACAGGGGTCTACGAGCAGTACTTC. It translates to CASSLAGTGVYEQYF.

V and J are TRBV5-1 and TRBJ1-2; 10 nucleotides match TRBD1. Germline lookup yields CDR1 SGHRS and CDR2 YFSETQ. The CDR3 runs to 14 residues. V lost 0 bases, J lost 6 bases, and 2 bases stayed unmatched. In DNA, the CDR3 is TGCGCCAGCAGCTTGGGGGACAGGGGAGATGGCTACACCTTC. Protein: CASSLGDRGDGYTF.

V usage is TRBV7-9 and J usage is TRBJ2-1, with D maybe TRBD1 (6 bases). The germline V gene encodes CDR1 SEHNR and CDR2 FQNEAQ (reference sequence). V lost 3 bases and J lost 0, with 12 bases in between. The CDR3 extends over 16 amino acids. In DNA, the CDR3 is TGTGCCAGCAGCTTGGGGACACTTAGCTCCTACAATGAGCAGTTCTTC. The encoded protein is CASSLGTLSSYNEQFF.

V usage is TRBV24-1 and J usage is TRBJ2-7; maybe TRBD1 (6 bases). Germline CDR1 and CDR2: KGHDR and SFDVKD. The CDR3 runs to 16 residues. V was cut by 4 bases and J by 2 bases, with 17 bases left in between. The CDR3 bases are TGTGCCACCAGTGACAGGGGCCTTCCAACAGCCTACGAGCAGTACTTC. Amino acid sequence: CATSDRGLPTAYEQYF.